The 11 T cell receptor beta chains in this list originate from one sample, sequenced in a study of monozygotic twins with inflammatory bowel disease. TCRdb reprocessed the 5' RACE reads and reports one entry per CDR3 protein, with no DNA. The sample holds 200,000 to 250,000 distinct CDR3 sequences. Sequencing input: blood. The source of these receptors is a human donor with ulcerative colitis or Crohn's disease, or a healthy co-twin of an affected twin (not recorded which).

The chain carries TRBV9 and TRBJ2-5; TCRdb outputs TRBD2, but without DNA this stays unchecked. Germline V gives CDR1 SGDLS, CDR2 YYNGEE. The CDR3 is 16 residues long. CDR3 amino acids: CASSVGVLAGEETQYF.

This chain links TRBV4-1 with TRBJ1-5; no DNA is available, so the TRBD1 call from TCRdb remains unchecked. Germline loops: CDR1 MGHRA, CDR2 YSYEKL. The CDR3 consists of 15 residues. CDR3 region: CASSQAVGGGQPQHF.

The chain couples TRBV4-1 to TRBJ2-7. The V gene's germline CDR1 is MGHRA and CDR2 YSYEKL. CDR3 size: 15 residues. CDR3 amino acids: CASSQDFRGYYEQYF.

The V and J genes are TRBV20-1 and TRBJ2-3; without DNA, the TCRdb call of TRBD2 cannot be checked. Germline lookup yields CDR1 DFQATT and CDR2 SNEGSKA (reference sequence). CDR3 length equals 14 residues. Here the CDR3 reads CSAMLAGGTETQYF.

The CDR3 sequence is CASSQSSGQGFSPLHF. The V and J genes are TRBV4-2 and TRBJ1-6; TCRdb's assignment of TRBD1 cannot be checked, as there is no DNA. CDR3 length: 16 residues. The germline V gene has CDR1 LGHNA and CDR2 YNFKEQ.

This rearrangement joins TRBV20-1 to TRBJ1-1; TCRdb's assignment of TRBD1 cannot be checked, as there is no DNA. The CDR3 length is 13 residues. Germline CDR1 is DFQATT and CDR2 is SNEGSKA (reference sequence). Here the CDR3 reads CSASPAQNTEAFF.

The rearrangement joins TRBV20-1 to TRBJ2-1; TCRdb's D call of TRBD1 is untestable without DNA. Germline-derived CDR1 and CDR2 are DFQATT and SNEGSKA (reference sequence). This CDR3 has 16 residues. The CDR3 loop reads CSATDRAGGQYNEQFF.

V is TRBV12-3 or TRBV12-4 and J is TRBJ1-2. The CDR3 spans 16 residues. CDR3 sequence: CASSLVPAPLGYGYTF.

This chain connects TRBV11-2 to TRBJ2-1; TCRdb reports TRBD1, a call that lacks DNA to check it against. This CDR3 has 17 amino acids. Germline lookup yields CDR1 SGHAT and CDR2 FQNNGV. The CDR3 is CASSLGAGEKSHNEQFF. Supplemented by reference TRBV11-2 and TRBJ2-1, the full variable domain reads EAGVAQSPRYKIIEKRQSVAFWCNPISGHATLYWYQQILGQGPKLLIQFQNNGVVDDSQLPKDRFSAERLKGVDSTLKIQPAKLEDSAVYLCASSLGAGEKSHNEQFFGPGTRLTVL.

The chain joins TRBV4-2 to TRBJ2-5; TCRdb designates TRBD1, a call that cannot be tested without DNA. The CDR3 spans 15 residues. Germline-derived CDR1 and CDR2 are LGHNA and YNFKEQ. The chain's CDR3 is CASSQLGQGRETQYF.

V and J are TRBV11-2 and TRBJ1-4; there is no DNA to check the TCRdb D call of TRBD1. The germline V gene encodes CDR1 SGHAT and CDR2 FQNNGV. This CDR3 spans 15 amino acids. The CDR3 loop is CASSPGQGSNEKLFF.